The 3 T cell receptor beta chains in this list originate from one sample, sequenced in a study of human thymus T cells. Method: immunoSEQ multiplex PCR; TCRdb's copy keeps in-frame clones and lacks some. The sample holds 55,000 to 85,000 clones, 90% to 95% seen once. Thymus tissue was removed during corrective cardiac surgery. The material sequenced was thymus tissue. The origin of the receptors is a girl under three years old with a congenital heart defect but otherwise immunologically healthy.

This chain links TRBV11-2 with TRBJ1-1; no firm D call. Germline-derived CDR1 and CDR2 are SGHAT and FQNNGV. The CDR3 sequence is 12 residues long. V gave up 5 bases and J gave up 6 bases, with 10 bases separating them. The DNA for the CDR3 is TGTGCCAGCAGCCCCCCCAGCCCTGAAGCTTTCTTT. Translating it yields CASSPPSPEAFF.

The J gene is TRBJ1-4, the V gene TRBV4-3; D is possibly TRBD1 (5 bases). Germline CDR1 is LGHNA and CDR2 is YSLEER. The CDR3 is made up of 17 amino acids. Trimming took off 1 base at V and 7 bases at J, with 19 bases between the two ends. CDR3 residues: CASSQGGIIRQAEKLFF. CDR3 DNA sequence: TGCGCCAGCAGCCAAGGGGGGATAATTAGACAAGCTGAAAAACTGTTTTTT.

The chain uses TRBV4-3 and TRBJ2-7, with TRBD1 matching 7 bases. CDR1 and CDR2 from the germline V gene are LGHNA and YSLEER. The CDR3 is made up of 14 amino acids. V lost 1 base to trimming and J lost 2 bases; unmatched junction nucleotides: 2. CDR3 sequence reads: CASSQGQGTYEQYF. The CDR3 nucleotides read TGCGCCAGCAGCCAAGGACAGGGAACCTACGAGCAGTACTTC.